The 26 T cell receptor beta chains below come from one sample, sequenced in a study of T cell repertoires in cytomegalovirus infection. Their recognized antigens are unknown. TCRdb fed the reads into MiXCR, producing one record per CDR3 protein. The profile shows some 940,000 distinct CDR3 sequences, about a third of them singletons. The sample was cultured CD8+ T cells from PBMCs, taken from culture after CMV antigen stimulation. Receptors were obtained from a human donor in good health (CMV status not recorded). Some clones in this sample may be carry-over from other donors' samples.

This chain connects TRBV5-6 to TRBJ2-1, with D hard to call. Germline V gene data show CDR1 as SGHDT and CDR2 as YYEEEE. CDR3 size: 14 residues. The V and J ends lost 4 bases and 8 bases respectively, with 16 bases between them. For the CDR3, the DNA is TGTGCCAGCAGCGGTCTATCCCCCTGGGATGAGCAGTTCTTC. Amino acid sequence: CASSGLSPWDEQFF.

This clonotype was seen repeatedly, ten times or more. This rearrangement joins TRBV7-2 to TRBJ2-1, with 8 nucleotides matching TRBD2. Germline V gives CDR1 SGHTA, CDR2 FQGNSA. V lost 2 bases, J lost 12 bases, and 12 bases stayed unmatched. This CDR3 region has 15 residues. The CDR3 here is CASSLRSTGGTVQFF. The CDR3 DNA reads TGTGCCAGCAGCTTAAGGTCAACGGGGGGGACGGTGCAGTTCTTC. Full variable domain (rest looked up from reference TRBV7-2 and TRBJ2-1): GAGVSQSPSNKVTEKGKDVELRCDPISGHTALYWYRQSLGQGLEFLIYFQGNSAPDKSGLPSDRFSAERTGGSVSTLTIQRTQQEDSAVYLCASSLRSTGGTVQFFGPGTRLTVL.

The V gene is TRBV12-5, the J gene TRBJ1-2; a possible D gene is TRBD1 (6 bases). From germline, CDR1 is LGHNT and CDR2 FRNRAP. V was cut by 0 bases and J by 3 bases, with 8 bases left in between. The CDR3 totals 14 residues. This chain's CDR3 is CASGLVGGYYGYTF. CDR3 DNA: TGTGCTAGTGGTTTGGTTGGGGGCTACTATGGCTACACCTTC.

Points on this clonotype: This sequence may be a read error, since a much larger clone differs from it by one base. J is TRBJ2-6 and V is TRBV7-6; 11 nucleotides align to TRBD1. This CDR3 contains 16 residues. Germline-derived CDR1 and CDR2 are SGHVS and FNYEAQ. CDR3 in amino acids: CVSSLGQGAGANVLTF. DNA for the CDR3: TGTGTCAGCAGCTTGGGACAGGGGGCTGGGGCCAACGTCCTGACTTTC.

The CDR3 nucleotides read TGCGCCAGCAGCCAAGATGAGGCTAATGAAAAACTGTTTTTT. Protein: CASSQDEANEKLFF. This sequence joins TRBV4-3 and TRBJ1-4; D unresolved. The germline V gene has CDR1 LGHNA and CDR2 YSLEER. This CDR3 region has 14 residues. With 0 bases removed from V and 3 bases from J, the gap between germline ends came to 5 bases.

CDR3 residues: CAISPSGRNYGYTF. CDR3 sequence (DNA): TGTGCCATCAGTCCCTCGGGACGTAACTATGGCTACACCTTC. The chain has TRBV10-3 and TRBJ1-2; D might be TRBD1 (5 bases). Trimming pared 5 bases from V and 1 base from J, leaving 11 bases between. CDR1 ENHRY and CDR2 SYGVKD come from the germline V gene. The CDR3 is 14 residues long.

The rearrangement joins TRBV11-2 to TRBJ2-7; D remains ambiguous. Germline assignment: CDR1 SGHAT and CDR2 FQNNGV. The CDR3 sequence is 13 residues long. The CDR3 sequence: CASTLWKSYEQYV. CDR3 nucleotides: TGTGCCAGCACCTTATGGAAGTCCTACGAGCAGTACGTC.

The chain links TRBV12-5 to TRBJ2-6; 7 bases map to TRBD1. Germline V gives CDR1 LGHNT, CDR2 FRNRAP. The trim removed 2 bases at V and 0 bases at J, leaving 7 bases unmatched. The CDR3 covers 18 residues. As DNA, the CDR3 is TGTGCTAGTGGTTTGACATGGGACAGCAGCTCTGGGGCCAACGTCCTGACTTTC. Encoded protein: CASGLTWDSSSGANVLTF.

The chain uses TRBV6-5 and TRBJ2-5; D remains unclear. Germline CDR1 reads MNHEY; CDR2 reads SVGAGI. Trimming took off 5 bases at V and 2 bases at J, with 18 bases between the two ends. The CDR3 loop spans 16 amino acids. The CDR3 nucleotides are TGTGCCAGCAGTGACCGGGTCTTCTCAGAGCAAGAGACCCAGTACTTC. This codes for CASSDRVFSEQETQYF.

The CDR3 DNA is TGTGCCAGCAGCGTAGAGGATAGCGGGGGGGCCGCTGAGCAGTTCTTC. Its translation: CASSVEDSGGAAEQFF. V is TRBV9 and J is TRBJ2-1; 11 nucleotides agree with TRBD2. The CDR3 is 16 residues long. Per the germline V gene, CDR1 is SGDLS and CDR2 is YYNGEE. J was trimmed by 9 bases and V by 0 bases; bases with no gene match: 8.

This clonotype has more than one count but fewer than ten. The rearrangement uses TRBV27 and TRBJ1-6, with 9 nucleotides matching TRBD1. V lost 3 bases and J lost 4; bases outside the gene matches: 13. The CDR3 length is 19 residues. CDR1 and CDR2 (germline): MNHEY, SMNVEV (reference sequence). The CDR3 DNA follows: TGTGCCAGCAGTTTTATCGTCGGACAGGGGAGTGCGTATAATTCACCCCTCCACTTT. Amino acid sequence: CASSFIVGQGSAYNSPLHF.

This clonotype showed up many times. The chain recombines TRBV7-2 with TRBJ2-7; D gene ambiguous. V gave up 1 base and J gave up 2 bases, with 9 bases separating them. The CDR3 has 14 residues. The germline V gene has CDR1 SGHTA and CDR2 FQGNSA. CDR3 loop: CASSLGLGAYEQYF. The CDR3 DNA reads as TGTGCCAGCAGCTTAGGACTTGGAGCCTACGAGCAGTACTTC.

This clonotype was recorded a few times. The DNA for the CDR3 is TGTGCCAGCAGCTTGGACGGGTTTGCCTATATGAACACTGAAGCTTTCTTT. The encoded protein is CASSLDGFAYMNTEAFF. V gene TRBV7-6 combines with J gene TRBJ1-1, with unresolved D. The V gene lost 3 bases and the J gene lost 0 bases, with 17 bases spanning the gap. CDR3 length: 17 amino acids. CDR1 and CDR2 from the germline V gene are SGHVS and FNYEAQ.

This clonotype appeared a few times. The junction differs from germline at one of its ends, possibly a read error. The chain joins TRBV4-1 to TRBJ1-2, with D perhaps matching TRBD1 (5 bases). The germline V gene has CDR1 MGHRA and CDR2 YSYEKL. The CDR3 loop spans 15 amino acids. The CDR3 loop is CASSQEQGGYYGYTF. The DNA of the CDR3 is TGTGCCAGCAGCCAAGAGCAGGGAGGGTACTATGGCTACACCTTC.

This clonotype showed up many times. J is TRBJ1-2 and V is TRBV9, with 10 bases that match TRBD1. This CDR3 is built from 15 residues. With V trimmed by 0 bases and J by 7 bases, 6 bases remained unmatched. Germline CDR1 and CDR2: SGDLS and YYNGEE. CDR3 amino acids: CASSVVPGQGTGYTF. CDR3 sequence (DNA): TGTGCCAGCAGCGTAGTACCGGGACAGGGGACTGGCTACACCTTC.

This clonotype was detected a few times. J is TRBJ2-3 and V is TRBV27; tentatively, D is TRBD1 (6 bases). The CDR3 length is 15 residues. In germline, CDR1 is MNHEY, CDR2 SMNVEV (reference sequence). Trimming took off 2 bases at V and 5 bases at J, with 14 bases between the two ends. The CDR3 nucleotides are TGTGCCAGCAGTTTAAACAGGGATATCGTAGATACGCAGTATTTT. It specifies CASSLNRDIVDTQYF.

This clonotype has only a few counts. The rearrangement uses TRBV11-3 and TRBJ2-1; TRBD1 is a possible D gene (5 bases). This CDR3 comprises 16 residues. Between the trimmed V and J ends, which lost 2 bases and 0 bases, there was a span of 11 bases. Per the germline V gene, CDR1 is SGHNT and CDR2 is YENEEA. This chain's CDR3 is CASSLQGMNSYNEQFF. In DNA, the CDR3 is TGTGCCAGCAGCTTACAGGGTATGAACTCCTACAATGAGCAGTTCTTC.

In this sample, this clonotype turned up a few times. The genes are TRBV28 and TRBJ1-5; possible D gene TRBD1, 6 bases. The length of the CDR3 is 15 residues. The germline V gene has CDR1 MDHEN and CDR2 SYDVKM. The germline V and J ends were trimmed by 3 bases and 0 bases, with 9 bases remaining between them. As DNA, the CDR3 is TGTGCCAGCAGTTTTATGACAGGTAGCAATCAGCCCCAGCATTTT. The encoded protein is CASSFMTGSNQPQHF.

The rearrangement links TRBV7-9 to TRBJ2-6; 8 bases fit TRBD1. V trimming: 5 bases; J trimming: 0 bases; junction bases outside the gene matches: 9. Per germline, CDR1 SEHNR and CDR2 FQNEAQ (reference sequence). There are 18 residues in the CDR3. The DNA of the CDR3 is TGTGCCAGCAGCCCTGGACAGGGCCCACACTCTGGGGCCAACGTCCTGACTTTC. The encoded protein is CASSPGQGPHSGANVLTF.

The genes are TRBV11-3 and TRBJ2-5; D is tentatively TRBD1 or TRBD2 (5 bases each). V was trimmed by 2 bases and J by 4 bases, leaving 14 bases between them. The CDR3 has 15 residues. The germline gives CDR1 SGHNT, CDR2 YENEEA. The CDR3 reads CASSLTRDRIETQYF. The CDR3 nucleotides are TGTGCCAGCAGCTTAACCCGGGACCGAATAGAGACCCAGTACTTC.

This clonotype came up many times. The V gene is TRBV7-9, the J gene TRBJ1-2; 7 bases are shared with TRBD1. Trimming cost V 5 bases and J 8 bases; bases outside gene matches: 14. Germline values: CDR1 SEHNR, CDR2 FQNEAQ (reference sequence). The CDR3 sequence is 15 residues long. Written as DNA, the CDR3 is TGTGCCAGCAGCCTCCCCCGACAGGGCGATAAGGGCTACACCTTC. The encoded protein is CASSLPRQGDKGYTF.

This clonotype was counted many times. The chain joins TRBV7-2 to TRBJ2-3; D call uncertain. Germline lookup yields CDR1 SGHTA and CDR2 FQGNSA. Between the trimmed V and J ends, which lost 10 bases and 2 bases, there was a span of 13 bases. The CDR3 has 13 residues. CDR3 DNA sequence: TGTGCCACCTGCTTAGGTTACACAGATACGCAGTATTTT. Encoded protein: CATCLGYTDTQYF.

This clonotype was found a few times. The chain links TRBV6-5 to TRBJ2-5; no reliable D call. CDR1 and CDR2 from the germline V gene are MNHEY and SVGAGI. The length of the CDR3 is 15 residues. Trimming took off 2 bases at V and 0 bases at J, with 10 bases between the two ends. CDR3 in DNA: TGTGCCAGCAGTTACCCTCCCCCGTACCAAGAGACCCAGTACTTC. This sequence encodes CASSYPPPYQETQYF.

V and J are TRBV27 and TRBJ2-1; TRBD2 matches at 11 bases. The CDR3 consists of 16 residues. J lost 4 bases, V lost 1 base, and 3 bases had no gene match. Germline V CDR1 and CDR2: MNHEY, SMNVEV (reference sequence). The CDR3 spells CASSLLGTSGYNEQFF. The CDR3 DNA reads TGTGCCAGCAGTTTATTGGGGACTAGCGGATACAATGAGCAGTTCTTC.

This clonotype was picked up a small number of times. CDR3 sequence reads: CASSLARDRDGYTF. The CDR3 region has the DNA TGTGCCAGCAGCTTAGCGCGGGACAGGGATGGCTACACCTTC. This rearrangement joins TRBV7-9 to TRBJ1-2; 9 nucleotides align to TRBD1. CDR1 is SEHNR and CDR2 is FQNEAQ in the germline V gene (reference sequence). The CDR3 sequence is 14 residues long. The J segment lost 6 bases and the V segment lost 0 bases, leaving 2 bases of the junction unmatched. Full variable domain (missing parts from reference TRBV7-9 and TRBJ1-2): DTGVSQNPRHKITKRGQNVTFRCDPISEHNRLYWYRQTLGQGPEFLTYFQNEAQLEKSRLLSDRFSAERPKGSFSTLEIQRTEQGDSAMYLCASSLARDRDGYTFGSGTRLTVV.

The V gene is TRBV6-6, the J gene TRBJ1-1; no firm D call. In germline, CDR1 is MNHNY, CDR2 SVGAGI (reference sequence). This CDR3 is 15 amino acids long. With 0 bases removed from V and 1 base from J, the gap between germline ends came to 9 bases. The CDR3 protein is CASSYSIGPNTEAFF. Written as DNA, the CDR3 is TGTGCCAGCAGTTACTCGATCGGACCGAACACTGAAGCTTTCTTT.